This entry lists 2 T cell receptor beta chains sequenced from one sample in a study of naive and memory T cell subsets. Amplification of ligated cDNA took four PCR rounds with SP2 and nested alpha and beta constant primers. MiXCR, applied by TCRdb to the 5' RACE reads, yields one record per CDR3 protein. The repertoire holds about 48,000 distinct CDR3 sequences, with over 3.5% as singletons. TCR cDNA received a 3' ligated oligonucleotide that carried a UMI. The receptors shown here come from a female donor in good health.

The chain has TRBV18 and TRBJ1-1; TRBD1 might be the D (5 bases). V was clipped by 3 bases and J by 5 bases, with 7 bases between them. This CDR3 comprises 12 residues. Germline CDR1 reads KGHSH; CDR2 reads LQKENI. As DNA, the CDR3 is TGTGCCAGCTCACCCGAGGGGACTGAAGCTTTCTTT. Protein sequence: CASSPEGTEAFF. The whole variable domain, remainder taken from reference TRBV18 and TRBJ1-1, is NAGVMQNPRHLVRRRGQEARLRCSPMKGHSHVYWYRQLPEEGLKFMVYLQKENIIDESGMPKERFSAEFPKEGPSILRIQQVVRGDSAAYFCASSPEGTEAFFGQGTRLTVV.

The table lists this clonotype with a few counts. J is TRBJ1-2 and V is TRBV6-5; D is perhaps TRBD1 (5 bases). Trimming removed 2 bases at V and 5 bases at J, with 24 bases between. The CDR3 consists of 18 residues. Per the germline V gene, CDR1 is MNHEY and CDR2 is SVGAGI. CDR3 DNA sequence: TGTGCCAGCAGTTACGGCGGCAGGGATTTTAAGGGATCTTATGGCTACACCTTC. It translates to CASSYGGRDFKGSYGYTF.